This TCR beta chain was profiled in a study of blood T cell repertoires in COVID-19. As for the study in general: There were acute and convalescent COVID-19 samples, and they came from the United States, Italy and Spain. Nucleic acid was either cDNA or gDNA, and it came from T cells, B-cell-depleted T cells, or PBMCs.

Germline V gene data show CDR1 as LNHDA and CDR2 as SQIVND (reference sequence). V lost 3 bases and J 8 bases, leaving 10 bases between the germline ends. The CDR3 sequence is 12 residues long. Per the study methods: Reference gene primer amplification gave estimated nucleated cell counts. TCRdb's copy holds only in-frame clones and misses some; the assay was immunoSEQ multiplex PCR. Clonal size and the V and J genes are those of that table, whereas D and trimming came from the DNA. The repertoire holds fewer than 250,000 clones, with 84% as singletons. The origin of this receptor is a man in his fifties or sixties with acute or convalescent COVID-19. This chain joins TRBV19 and TRBJ2-5, with no clear D. The specimen was peripheral blood. CDR3: CASSIGWSTQYF. In nucleotides, the CDR3 is TGTGCCAGTAGTATCGGGTGGTCAACCCAGTACTTC.